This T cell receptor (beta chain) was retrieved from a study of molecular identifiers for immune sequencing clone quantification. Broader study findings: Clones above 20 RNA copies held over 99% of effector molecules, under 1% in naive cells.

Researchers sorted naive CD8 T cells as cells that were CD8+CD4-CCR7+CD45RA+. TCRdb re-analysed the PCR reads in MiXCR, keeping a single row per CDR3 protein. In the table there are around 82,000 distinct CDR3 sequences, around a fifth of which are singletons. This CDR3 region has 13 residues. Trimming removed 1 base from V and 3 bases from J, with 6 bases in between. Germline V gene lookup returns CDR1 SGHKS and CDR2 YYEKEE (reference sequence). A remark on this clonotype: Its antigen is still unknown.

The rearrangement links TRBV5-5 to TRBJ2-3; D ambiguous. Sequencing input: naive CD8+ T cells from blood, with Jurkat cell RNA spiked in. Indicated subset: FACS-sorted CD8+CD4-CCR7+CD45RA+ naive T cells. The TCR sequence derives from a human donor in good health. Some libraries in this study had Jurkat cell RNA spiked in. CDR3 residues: CASSLMLTDTQYF. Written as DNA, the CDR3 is TGTGCCAGCAGCTTGATGCTAACAGATACGCAGTATTTT.